Each of the 23 T cell receptor beta chains below was sequenced from the same sample in a study of cytomegalovirus exposure and HLA in healthy donors. The primer mix had 60 Vbeta and 13 Jbeta primers. This table comes from immunoSEQ multiplex PCR, and its TCRdb copy is limited to in-frame clones, with some not included. This table holds 200,000 or so clones, around 81% found once. Specimen: PBMCs. Receptors were obtained from a woman aged 18-29 years in good health and CMV-seropositive.

The chain is built from TRBV5-6 and TRBJ2-7, with TRBD1 matching 7 bases. Germline V gives CDR1 SGHDT, CDR2 YYEEEE. The V gene end was trimmed by 5 bases and the J gene end by 2 bases; junction bases not matched to a gene: 7. The CDR3 runs 14 residues. The CDR3 is CASSHTGTAYEQYF. The DNA for the CDR3 is TGTGCCAGCAGTCATACCGGGACAGCCTACGAGCAGTACTTC.

This chain links TRBV5-1 with TRBJ1-1; D may be TRBD1 (5 bases). The V end was cut by 2 bases, the J end by 5 bases, with 10 bases between. Germline CDR1 and CDR2: SGHRS and YFSETQ. The CDR3 totals 13 residues. The CDR3 DNA is TGCGCCAGCAGCTTTAGCGGGGGGACTGAAGCTTTCTTT. Residues: CASSFSGGTEAFF.

This clone appeared a few times. The chain uses TRBV7-9 and TRBJ2-6, with a weak D call TRBD1 (6 bases). The germline gives CDR1 SEHNR, CDR2 FQNEAQ (reference sequence). Trimming cost V 5 bases and J 2 bases, with 10 bases left between them. The CDR3 runs 15 residues. In nucleotides, the CDR3 is TGTGCCAGCAGCGCCACAGGGACTGGGGCCAACGTCCTGACTTTC. This encodes CASSATGTGANVLTF.

This chain uses TRBV4-3 with TRBJ2-1, with 9 bases fitting TRBD2. The V segment lost 1 base and the J segment 5 bases; nucleotides outside the gene matches: 3. Germline V gives CDR1 LGHNA, CDR2 YSLEER. The CDR3 totals 15 residues. The CDR3: CASSQGRGGHNEQFF. CDR3 DNA sequence: TGCGCCAGCAGCCAAGGGCGGGGGGGGCACAATGAGCAGTTCTTC.

CDR3 nucleotide sequence: TGTGCCAGCAGCTTAGCGCCACAGTCAGATACGCAGTATTTT. It is translated as CASSLAPQSDTQYF. V and J are TRBV7-6 and TRBJ2-3; no clear D gene. Trimming pared 0 bases from V and 4 bases from J, leaving 8 bases between. There are 14 residues in the CDR3. From germline, CDR1 is SGHVS and CDR2 FNYEAQ.

The chain has TRBV5-1 and TRBJ2-1; tentatively, D is TRBD2 (5 bases). Trimming took 5 bases from V and 7 from J, leaving 10 bases between them. The germline V gene encodes CDR1 SGHRS and CDR2 YFSETQ. CDR3 length: 12 residues. The DNA of the CDR3 is TGCGCCAGCAGAACGGGCGGGAATGAGCAGTTCTTC. This gives the protein CASRTGGNEQFF.

The chain joins TRBV5-1 to TRBJ2-2, with TRBD1 identical over 9 bases. Germline-derived CDR1 and CDR2 are SGHRS and YFSETQ. This CDR3 spans 17 amino acids. V dropped 3 bases and J dropped 2; count of bases not matched to a gene: 8. CDR3 bases: TGCGCCAGCAGCTCGACACAGGGGGCACGTAACACCGGGGAGCTGTTTTTT. Its translation: CASSSTQGARNTGELFF.

The chain joins TRBV4-1 to TRBJ2-7; 8 bases are a match to TRBD1. This CDR3 region has 16 residues. Germline V gene sequence: CDR1 MGHRA, CDR2 YSYEKL. Trimming removed 0 bases from V and 4 bases from J; junction bases left unmatched: 8. CDR3 in amino acids: CASSQDKGDRGYEQYV. CDR3 bases: TGCGCCAGCAGCCAAGATAAGGGCGACAGGGGATACGAGCAGTACGTC.

The rearrangement links TRBV5-1 to TRBJ1-2; no firm D call. With 5 bases removed from V and 8 bases from J, the gap between germline ends came to 13 bases. This CDR3 has 12 amino acids. Germline V lookup: CDR1 SGHRS, CDR2 YFSETQ. CDR3 DNA: TGCGCCAGCAGGGCGCGGGGTGAGGGCTACACCTTC. It is translated as CASRARGEGYTF.

The chain uses TRBV27 and TRBJ1-3; 7 bases fit TRBD1. V lost 2 bases and J lost 4; bases outside the gene matches: 2. The CDR3 runs to 14 residues. Germline loops: CDR1 MNHEY, CDR2 SMNVEV (reference sequence). The CDR3 sequence is CASSLQGGGNTIYF. CDR3 sequence (DNA): TGTGCCAGCAGTTTACAGGGGGGCGGAAACACCATATATTTT.

The chain joins TRBV19 to TRBJ2-3; a possible D gene is TRBD1 (6 bases). The CDR3 has 16 residues. Germline assignment: CDR1 LNHDA and CDR2 SQIVND (reference sequence). The V and J ends lost 0 bases and 0 bases respectively, with 10 bases between them. This CDR3 is CASSIDLDSSTDTQYF. CDR3 nucleotide sequence: TGTGCCAGTAGTATAGATCTGGACAGTAGCACAGATACGCAGTATTTT.

DNA for the CDR3: TGTGCCAGCAGTGAAGCGGGACTAGCGGGGGAGACCCAGTACTTC. This sequence encodes CASSEAGLAGETQYF. The chain employs TRBV6-1 and TRBJ2-5; 13 bases map to TRBD2. V lost 0 bases and J lost 5; bases outside the gene matches: 0. The germline V gene has CDR1 MNHNS and CDR2 SASEGT. CDR3 length equals 15 residues.

In DNA form, the CDR3 reads TGTGCCAGCAGACTCTCGGGCCAAGAGACCCAGTACTTC. Translating gives CASRLSGQETQYF. This chain connects TRBV7-9 to TRBJ2-5; the D is unclear. V was pared by 6 bases and J by 1 base, with 9 bases between. From germline, CDR1 is SEHNR and CDR2 FQNEAQ (reference sequence). The CDR3 contains 13 residues.

The chain employs TRBV2 and TRBJ2-6; tentatively, D is TRBD1 (6 bases). Trimming left V 8 bases short and J 0 bases short, with 14 bases between. The CDR3 runs to 16 residues. Germline CDR1 is SNHLY and CDR2 is FYNNEI. The CDR3 loop reads CASSRTALSGANVLTF. CDR3 sequence (DNA): TGTGCCAGCTCCCGGACAGCCCTCTCTGGGGCCAACGTCCTGACTTTC.

The chain links TRBV7-9 to TRBJ1-2; D not certain. The germline V gene encodes CDR1 SEHNR and CDR2 FQNEAQ (reference sequence). V lost 5 bases to trimming and J lost 7 bases, with 14 bases between them. This CDR3 is built from 13 residues. The CDR3 sequence is CASSGRQSGGYTF. CDR3 in DNA: TGTGCCAGCAGCGGTAGGCAGTCAGGTGGCTACACCTTC.

V usage is TRBV7-6 and J usage is TRBJ1-1, with no clear D. V was cut by 6 bases and J by 4 bases, with 18 bases left in between. The V gene's germline CDR1 is SGHVS and CDR2 FNYEAQ. There are 15 residues in the CDR3. DNA for the CDR3: TGTGCCAGCAGACACCGAGGAGGGTGGGCCACTGAAGCTTTCTTT. Translation: CASRHRGGWATEAFF. The entire variable domain, with the rest obtained from reference TRBV7-6 and TRBJ1-1, is as follows: GAGVSQSPRYKVTKRGQDVALRCDPISGHVSLYWYRQALGQGPEFLTYFNYEAQQDKSGLPNDRFSAERPEGSISTLTIQRTEQRDSAMYRCASRHRGGWATEAFFGQGTRLTVV.

The V call is TRBV5-4, the J call TRBJ1-6, with a possible D match to TRBD1 (6 bases). This CDR3 has 14 residues. V lost 2 bases and J 7 bases, leaving 10 bases between the germline ends. Germline V gene lookup returns CDR1 SGHNT and CDR2 YYREEE (reference sequence). The CDR3 spells CASSFRGTNSPLHF. In DNA form, the CDR3 reads TGTGCCAGCAGCTTCAGGGGAACGAATTCACCCCTCCACTTT. Filled out from reference TRBV5-4 and TRBJ1-6, the complete variable domain reads ETGVTQSPTHLIKTRGQQVTLRCSSQSGHNTVSWYQQALGQGPQFIFQYYREEENGRGNFPPRFSGLQFPNYSSELNVNALELDDSALYLCASSFRGTNSPLHFGNGTRLTVT.

As DNA, the CDR3 is TGTGCCTCAAACAGGTGGGGGGGAATGAATGAGCAGTTCTTC. Translated, it gives CASNRWGGMNEQFF. V and J are TRBV30 and TRBJ2-1; 7 bases align to TRBD2. The CDR3 is 14 residues long. Germline trimming cut 7 bases from V and 7 bases from J; bases unmatched to any gene: 13. Germline CDR1 reads GTSNPN; CDR2 reads SVGIG (reference sequence).

The chain couples TRBV5-1 to TRBJ1-2; 8 nucleotides match TRBD1. CDR3 length: 14 residues. In germline, CDR1 is SGHRS, CDR2 YFSETQ. The V and J ends lost 5 bases and 4 bases, in that order; junction bases with no gene match: 7. This chain's CDR3 is CASRETGGTYGYTF. The CDR3 region has the DNA TGCGCCAGCAGGGAAACAGGGGGGACCTATGGCTACACCTTC.

The chain employs TRBV2 and TRBJ2-1, with 7 nucleotides matching TRBD2. Germline CDR1 SNHLY, CDR2 FYNNEI. The CDR3 runs 13 residues. J lost 4 bases, V lost 10 bases, and 7 bases had no gene match. CDR3 sequence (DNA): TGTGCCACCGCCGGGACTACATACAATGAGCAGTTCTTC. It translates to CATAGTTYNEQFF.

The V gene is TRBV9, the J gene TRBJ2-5; possibly TRBD1 for D (6 bases). Trimming cost V 4 bases and J 3 bases, with 10 bases left between them. The CDR3 runs 13 residues. Germline V gives CDR1 SGDLS, CDR2 YYNGEE. CDR3 amino acids: CASSSRTEETQYF. The CDR3 nucleotides are TGTGCCAGCAGCTCACGGACAGAAGAGACCCAGTACTTC. Variable domain in full (rest from reference TRBV9 and TRBJ2-5): DSGVTQTPKHLITATGQRVTLRCSPRSGDLSVYWYQQSLDQGLQFLIQYYNGEERAKGNILERFSAQQFPDLHSELNLSSLELGDSALYFCASSSRTEETQYFGPGTRLLVL.

The chain couples TRBV10-3 to TRBJ2-1; D is undetermined. Trimming took off 10 bases at V and 8 bases at J, with 9 bases between the two ends. From germline, CDR1 is ENHRY and CDR2 SYGVKD. CDR3 length: 10 residues. CDR3 DNA sequence: TGTGCCACCTCTGACTATGAGCAGTTCTTC. This translates into CATSDYEQFF.

The V and J genes are TRBV7-9 and TRBJ1-3; tentatively, D is TRBD1 (6 bases). Germline CDR1 and CDR2: SEHNR and FQNEAQ (reference sequence). Trimming pared 5 bases from V and 4 bases from J, leaving 18 bases between. This CDR3 contains 16 residues. CDR3 nucleotide sequence: TGTGCCAGCAGCCACGGGACATTTTCCGCGGGAAACACCATATATTTT. It translates to CASSHGTFSAGNTIYF.